This T cell receptor beta chain was recorded in a study of T cells in Graves' hyperthyroidism and ophthalmopathy. The CDR3 regions of TCR beta were amplified from RNA transcripts. During a first-round RT-PCR of the TCR CDR3, the HTBI primer set was used. TCRdb independently ran MiXCR on the multiplex PCR reads; one entry per CDR3 protein. The sample lists around 520,000 distinct CDR3 sequences; around 13% were seen once. Absence of ophthalmopathy progression within 18 months defined stable Graves' hyperthyroidism. Every diagnosis used clinical symptoms, serum thyroxine and TRAb, thyroid ultrasound and orbital computed tomography. 9 to 10 ml fresh peripheral blood yielded the PBMCs. This clonotype was counted many times. The V end was cut by 6 bases, the J end by 3 bases, with 12 bases between. The germline V gene has CDR1 MNHNS and CDR2 SASEGT. There are 13 residues in the CDR3.

This sequence joins TRBV6-1 and TRBJ2-7; D unclear. This TCR was recovered from a woman between 40 and 50 years old with Graves' hyperthyroidism. Sequencing was done on a sample of blood. The CDR3 sequence: CASSNGPNYEQYF. The CDR3, as DNA: TGTGCCAGCAGCAACGGGCCGAACTACGAGCAGTACTTC.